The 25 T cell receptor beta chains given below trace back to one sample, sequenced in a study of vaccination effects on CD4 cells after COVID-19. Profiled with immunoSEQ multiplex PCR; TCRdb holds only in-frame clones, not every one. The sample holds roughly 30,000 clones, around 73% seen once. These receptors lack a known antigen. CD4+ T cells specific for antigen were expanded with viral peptide pools by the ViraFEST assay before sequencing. Isolation of CD4+ T cells took place after about nine days of culture. Vaccine recipients had no previous SARS-CoV-2 infection; their nucleocapsid antibodies were negative. The source material was CD4+ T cells from PBMCs cultured with HCoV-OC43 spike peptides, sampled before COVID-19 vaccination. As for subset: HCoV-OC43 spike overlapping peptide pool stimulation. These receptors originate from a human donor who received a COVID-19 vaccine.

The V gene is TRBV6-6, the J gene TRBJ2-7, with a possible D match to TRBD1 (6 bases). This CDR3 is built from 16 residues. Germline V gene sequence: CDR1 MNHNY, CDR2 SVGAGI (reference sequence). Trimming stripped 2 bases from V and 3 bases from J, with 17 bases between. The CDR3 is CASSYNSLRDNYEQYF. The CDR3 nucleotides read TGTGCCAGCAGTTACAATTCTCTCCGGGACAACTACGAGCAGTACTTC.

The chain employs TRBV6-6 and TRBJ1-6; no clear D. CDR3 size: 14 residues. Trimming shortened V by 6 bases and J by 3 bases, and 9 bases separated the two germline ends. The germline V gene has CDR1 MNHNY and CDR2 SVGAGI (reference sequence). The DNA for the CDR3 is TGTGCCAGCAGGGGAGAGAACTATAATTCACCCCTCCACTTT. This gives the protein CASRGENYNSPLHF.

The rearrangement uses TRBV18 and TRBJ2-3; D call uncertain. V was shortened by 0 bases and J by 0 bases, with 10 bases between the two germline ends. CDR3 length: 16 residues. The germline gives CDR1 KGHSH, CDR2 LQKENI. CDR3 sequence: CASSPPTAASTDTQYF. The CDR3 nucleotides read TGTGCCAGCTCACCACCCACGGCAGCTAGCACAGATACGCAGTATTTT.

The rearrangement links TRBV7-2 to TRBJ2-1; D could derive from TRBD1 or TRBD2 (5 bases each). In germline, CDR1 is SGHTA, CDR2 FQGNSA. V was cut by 2 bases and J by 2 bases, with 10 bases left in between. CDR3 length: 15 residues. CDR3 loop: CASSLHRGTYNEQFF. The CDR3 region has the DNA TGTGCCAGCAGCTTACACCGGGGCACCTACAATGAGCAGTTCTTC.

This clone is a singleton in its sample. V is TRBV9 and J is TRBJ2-7, with D possibly being TRBD2 (6 bases). The CDR3 is 18 residues long. The V gene lost 0 bases and the J gene lost 4 bases, with 23 bases spanning the gap. CDR1 is SGDLS, CDR2 YYNGEE, per germline. The CDR3 sequence is CASSVENSRVRRGYEQYF. CDR3 sequence (DNA): TGTGCCAGCAGCGTAGAAAATTCGAGGGTCCGGAGGGGTTACGAGCAGTACTTC.

The genes are TRBV5-1 and TRBJ2-5; maybe TRBD2 (5 bases). V was pared by 1 base and J by 3 bases, with 13 bases between. Looked up from germline, CDR1 is SGHRS and CDR2 is YFSETQ. This CDR3 has 15 residues. CDR3 residues: CASSLSSRAEETQYF. The CDR3, as DNA: TGCGCCAGCAGCTTGTCTAGCCGAGCCGAAGAGACCCAGTACTTC.

J is TRBJ2-2 and V is TRBV5-1, with D unresolved. The germline gives CDR1 SGHRS, CDR2 YFSETQ. This CDR3 is 16 amino acids long. V lost 0 bases to trimming and J lost 0 bases, with 9 bases between them. The DNA for the CDR3 is TGCGCCAGCAGCTTGGGAGGAACCTCGAACACCGGGGAGCTGTTTTTT. Translating gives CASSLGGTSNTGELFF.

The chain is built from TRBV19 and TRBJ2-7; D may be TRBD2 (5 bases). This CDR3 contains 17 residues. The V gene's germline CDR1 is LNHDA and CDR2 SQIVND (reference sequence). Trimming shortened V by 3 bases and J by 2 bases, and 20 bases separated the two germline ends. The CDR3: CASSIGRTQALTYEQYF. The CDR3 nucleotides read TGTGCCAGTAGTATTGGGCGGACTCAGGCCCTCACCTACGAGCAGTACTTC.

This clone was picked up one time. This sequence joins TRBV7-9 and TRBJ1-1; no definite D call. V lost 8 bases, J lost 11 bases, and 18 bases lay in between. CDR1 is SEHNR and CDR2 is FQNEAQ in the germline V gene (reference sequence). The CDR3 spans 12 residues. The CDR3 region is CASSRAESWAFF. The CDR3 coding sequence is TGTGCCAGCTCGAGGGCGGAATCTTGGGCTTTCTTT.

The V gene is TRBV5-8, the J gene TRBJ1-2, with D tentatively TRBD1 (5 bases). Germline-derived CDR1 and CDR2 are SGHTS and YDEGEE. V lost 4 bases and J lost 13, with 14 bases in between. CDR3 size: 11 residues. Here the CDR3 reads CASSQARGGTF. The CDR3, as DNA: TGTGCCAGCAGCCAAGCGAGGGGCGGCACCTTC.

This chain connects TRBV7-2 to TRBJ1-1; D is undetermined. Germline-derived CDR1 and CDR2 are SGHTA and FQGNSA. Between the trimmed V and J ends, which lost 2 bases and 0 bases, there was a span of 10 bases. The CDR3 loop spans 15 amino acids. The CDR3 sequence: CASSLPRNLNTEAFF. DNA of the CDR3: TGTGCCAGCAGCTTACCCAGAAACCTGAACACTGAAGCTTTCTTT.

The chain links TRBV6-5 to TRBJ1-1, with a tentative D call TRBD1 (6 bases). The CDR3 covers 14 residues. The V end lost 10 bases, the J end lost 5 bases, and 20 bases lay between the germline ends. Germline-derived CDR1 and CDR2 are MNHEY and SVGAGI. The CDR3 sequence is CATLRWGGETEAFF. CDR3 sequence (DNA): TGTGCCACCCTCCGGTGGGGGGGCGAGACTGAAGCTTTCTTT.

The chain has TRBV18 and TRBJ2-3, with 7 bases identical to TRBD1. Unmatched junction bases numbered 15, after V lost 6 bases and J lost 6 bases. Germline values: CDR1 KGHSH, CDR2 LQKENI. The CDR3 totals 16 residues. The CDR3 DNA reads TGTGCCAGCTCGCTCTCGACAGGGATCCGAGAGGATACGCAGTATTTT. This codes for CASSLSTGIREDTQYF.

This chain uses TRBV14 with TRBJ2-7; D not resolved. The CDR3 totals 13 residues. V lost 4 bases, J lost 11 bases, and 18 bases lay in between. Germline CDR1 SGHDN, CDR2 FVKESK. The CDR3 protein is CASSPLNPLYKYF. As DNA, the CDR3 is TGTGCCAGCAGCCCACTTAACCCCCTCTATAAGTACTTC.

Remarks on this clone: The missing conserved phenylalanine or tryptophan at the end of this CDR3 makes a read error likely. It is unclear where the CDR3 begins or ends on the DNA, so no DNA is shown, and the CDR3 is as TCRdb lists it. V usage is TRBV21-1 and J usage is TRBJ1-1; TRBD1, the table's D call, was not compared with the DNA. TRBV21-1 is designated a pseudogene. The length of the CDR3 is 9 amino acids, counting both ends. CDR3 amino acids: CASSRRAPA.

This clone has more than one count but fewer than ten. V is TRBV10-3 and J is TRBJ1-2, with TRBD1 as a possible D gene (6 bases). The germline V gene encodes CDR1 ENHRY and CDR2 SYGVKD. The CDR3 runs to 15 residues. V lost 3 bases, J lost 8 bases, and 19 bases lay in between. In nucleotides, the CDR3 is TGTGCCATCAGTGATCCGACAGGACCTGGGGGGGGCTACACCTTC. It encodes CAISDPTGPGGGYTF.

The chain is built from TRBV10-3 and TRBJ2-7, with D tentatively TRBD1 (6 bases). The CDR3 length is 14 residues. The germline V and J ends were trimmed by 6 bases and 7 bases, with 19 bases remaining between them. Germline CDR1 is ENHRY and CDR2 is SYGVKD. The CDR3 DNA is TGTGCCATCAGGGAGACAGGTCCCTCGGGGGAGCAGTACTTC. Protein sequence: CAIRETGPSGEQYF.

The J gene is TRBJ2-1, the V gene TRBV11-3; 11 nucleotides match TRBD2. CDR3 length: 16 amino acids. CDR1 and CDR2 from the germline V gene are SGHNT and YENEEA. V was pared by 1 base and J by 3 bases, with 2 bases of the junction left unmatched. The chain's CDR3 is CASSLGGLADYNEQFF. CDR3 DNA sequence: TGTGCCAGCAGCTTAGGGGGACTAGCGGACTACAATGAGCAGTTCTTC.

The chain's CDR3 is CASTTGGGGNSPLHF. CDR3 nucleotide sequence: TGTGCCAGCACCACGGGCGGAGGGGGTAATTCACCCCTCCACTTT. The chain carries TRBV5-4 and TRBJ1-6; tentatively, D is TRBD1 (6 bases). Germline-derived CDR1 and CDR2 are SGHNT and YYREEE (reference sequence). The CDR3 is 15 amino acids. Trimming shortened V by 6 bases and J by 6 bases, and 16 bases separated the two germline ends.

V gene TRBV5-6 combines with J gene TRBJ1-5, with unresolved D. Germline assignment: CDR1 SGHDT and CDR2 YYEEEE. V was pared by 1 base and J by 0 bases, with 8 bases between. The CDR3 runs 15 residues. DNA of the CDR3: TGTGCCAGCAGCTTGTACGGACCTAGCAATCAGCCCCAGCATTTT. This encodes CASSLYGPSNQPQHF.

The chain has TRBV3-1 (or the pseudogene TRBV3-2) and TRBJ1-5; D gene ambiguous. This CDR3 spans 14 amino acids. CDR1 and CDR2 from the germline V gene are LGHDT and YNNKEL (reference sequence). Trimming removed 1 base at V and 2 bases at J, with 6 bases between. For the CDR3, the DNA is TGTGCCAGCAGCCAAGGGCCCCGCAATCAGCCCCAGCATTTT. This codes for CASSQGPRNQPQHF.

About this clone itself: Relative to the germline gene, one junction end is altered; a read error may explain this. V usage is TRBV7-7 and J usage is TRBJ2-5, with D maybe TRBD1 (6 bases). This CDR3 has 14 amino acids. Germline V lookup: CDR1 SSHAT, CDR2 FNYEAQ (reference sequence). CDR3 nucleotides: TGTGCTAGCACCCAAAGCAGGGGCCAAGAGACCCAGTACTTC. It yields the protein CASTQSRGQETQYF.

The chain is built from TRBV4-1 and TRBJ1-5, with TRBD1 identical over 9 bases. Per the germline V gene, CDR1 is MGHRA and CDR2 is YSYEKL. This CDR3 spans 17 amino acids. Losses at the gene ends were 4 bases for V and 6 bases for J; bases not matched to a gene: 13. The DNA for the CDR3 is TGCGCCAGCAGCCTACACCCACGGGACAGGGTAGGTCAGCCCCAGCATTTT. Translated, it gives CASSLHPRDRVGQPQHF.

The table lists this clone with a few counts. The CDR3 DNA is TGTGCCAGTAGTACCGGGGGACTAGCGGTATCCTACGAGCAGTACTTC. Protein: CASSTGGLAVSYEQYF. The chain has TRBV19 and TRBJ2-7; 11 bases line up with TRBD2. The germline CDR1 and CDR2 sequences are LNHDA and SQIVND (reference sequence). V gave up 4 bases and J gave up 1 base; unmatched junction bases: 6. The CDR3 is 16 amino acids.

This chain uses TRBV3-1 (or the pseudogene TRBV3-2) with TRBJ1-1, with D hard to call. The V end was cut by 3 bases, the J end by 4 bases, with 6 bases between. The CDR3 contains 12 residues. Germline CDR1 reads LGHDT; CDR2 reads YNNKEL (reference sequence). CDR3 loop: CASSHEGTEAFF. The CDR3, as DNA: TGTGCCAGCAGCCACGAGGGCACTGAAGCTTTCTTT.